Shown below are 13 T cell receptor beta chains from a single sample sequenced in a study of CD8+CD57+ T cells in acquired aplastic anemia. CD8+CD57+ cell expansion, shown by flow cytometry, had occurred in the patients selected for sequencing. TCR beta VDJ and CDR3 profiling used genomic DNA as template. TCRdb re-called the reads with MiXCR, one entry per CDR3 protein. The sample has around 160,000 distinct CDR3 sequences, around 48% seen once; the top ten hold approximately 2.9%. The source material was sorted CD4+, CD8+, or CD8+CD57+ T cells (not recorded which) from PBMCs. These receptors all come from a human donor with aplastic anemia.

This clonotype was picked up a small number of times. CDR3 DNA: TGTGCCAGCAGCCGGGGAGTCGAGCAGTTCTTC. Protein: CASSRGVEQFF. This rearrangement joins TRBV9 to TRBJ2-1; weak D call: TRBD2 (5 bases). The CDR3 loop spans 11 amino acids. V gave up 4 bases and J gave up 10 bases, with 9 bases separating them. The germline CDR1 and CDR2 sequences are SGDLS and YYNGEE. Using reference TRBV9 and TRBJ2-1 for the parts outside the CDR3, the full variable domain is DSGVTQTPKHLITATGQRVTLRCSPRSGDLSVYWYQQSLDQGLQFLIQYYNGEERAKGNILERFSAQQFPDLHSELNLSSLELGDSALYFCASSRGVEQFFGPGTRLTVL.

This rearrangement joins TRBV20-1 to TRBJ2-2, with 11 bases lining up with TRBD2. Germline lookup yields CDR1 DFQATT and CDR2 SNEGSKA (reference sequence). The CDR3 has 15 amino acids. J was trimmed by 3 bases and V by 6 bases; bases with no gene match: 6. CDR3 nucleotides: TGCAGTGCAAACAGACTAGCGGGGTACACCGGGGAGCTGTTTTTT. It encodes CSANRLAGYTGELFF.

This clonotype was picked up many times. The chain combines TRBV19 with TRBJ2-3; D is unresolved. In germline, CDR1 is LNHDA, CDR2 SQIVND (reference sequence). V lost 4 bases and J lost 0, with 11 bases in between. The length of the CDR3 is 15 residues. CDR3: CASSNSLSSTDTQYF. CDR3 nucleotides: TGTGCCAGTAGTAATTCACTCTCCAGCACAGATACGCAGTATTTT.

This clonotype has at least ten counts. V and J are TRBV6-1 and TRBJ2-5, with D possibly matching TRBD2 (6 bases). The CDR3 runs 15 residues. With 6 bases removed from V and 2 bases from J, the gap between germline ends came to 16 bases. From germline, CDR1 is MNHNS and CDR2 SASEGT. The CDR3 DNA reads TGTGCCAGCAGAAGAGGCGGGGCTGTACAAGAGACCCAGTACTTC. Its protein product is CASRRGGAVQETQYF.

A word on this clonotype: It may be a read error: a sequence one base away is much more abundant. V usage is TRBV6-1 and J usage is TRBJ1-1; 7 positions agree with TRBD1. V dropped 6 bases and J dropped 11; count of bases not matched to a gene: 9. Germline CDR1 and CDR2: MNHNS and SASEGT. The CDR3 covers 12 residues. This chain's CDR3 is CASSRDRTSAFF. The CDR3 DNA sequence: TGTGCCAGCAGCCGGGACAGAACAAGTGCTTTCTTT.

The rearrangement links TRBV6-5 to TRBJ1-1, with D uncertain. Germline CDR1 is MNHEY and CDR2 is SVGAGI. The CDR3 sequence is 13 residues long. Trimming removed 2 bases at V and 1 base at J, with 5 bases between. In nucleotides, the CDR3 is TGTGCCAGCAGTTACGGACCGAACACTGAAGCTTTCTTT. Its protein product is CASSYGPNTEAFF.

As to this clonotype: A much larger clone sits a single nucleotide away, making a read error possible. The chain combines TRBV5-1 with TRBJ1-3; D is perhaps TRBD1 (5 bases). The CDR3 extends over 14 amino acids. Germline values: CDR1 SGHRS, CDR2 YFSETQ. The CDR3 loop is CASSSDSEGNAIYF. CDR3 bases: TGCGCCAGCAGCTCCGACAGCGAGGGAAACGCCATATATTTT.

This clonotype occurred a few times. A much larger clone differs by one base, so this may be a read error. CDR3 sequence reads: CTSSLEHEGGGKNEQYF. CDR3 nucleotide sequence: TGTACCAGCAGTTTAGAACACGAGGGAGGAGGGAAAAACGAGCAGTACTTC. V and J are TRBV11-2 and TRBJ2-7, with TRBD2 as a possible D gene (6 bases). This CDR3 has 17 residues. Germline-derived CDR1 and CDR2 are SGHAT and FQNNGV.

This clonotype was detected a few times. A much larger clone sits a single nucleotide away, making a read error possible. The rearrangement links TRBV5-1 to TRBJ2-5; D gene uncertain. CDR3 length: 12 amino acids. Germline V lookup: CDR1 SGHRS, CDR2 YFSETQ. In nucleotides, the CDR3 is TGCGCCGGCAGAAAAGGCCAAGAGACCCAGTACTTC. It specifies CAGRKGQETQYF.

This clonotype was counted between two and nine times. The V and J genes are TRBV7-6 and TRBJ1-1; D is unresolved. The CDR3 covers 12 residues. Germline values: CDR1 SGHVS, CDR2 FNYEAQ. The V gene lost 1 base and the J gene lost 7 bases, with 7 bases spanning the gap. The CDR3 DNA reads as TGTGCCAGCAGCTTAGGGGGAAATGAAGCTTTCTTT. Translation: CASSLGGNEAFF.

The chain carries TRBV9 and TRBJ1-4; maybe TRBD1 (5 bases). Trimming removed 5 bases at V and 5 bases at J, with 13 bases between. Per the germline V gene, CDR1 is SGDLS and CDR2 is YYNGEE. The CDR3 consists of 14 residues. The CDR3 spells CASSEYWGNEKLFF. In DNA form, the CDR3 reads TGTGCCAGCAGTGAATATTGGGGGAATGAAAAACTGTTTTTT.

This clonotype has ten or more counts. The chain couples TRBV6-1 to TRBJ2-6; D is uncertain. Trimming left V 4 bases short and J 0 bases short, with 13 bases between. This CDR3 has 17 amino acids. Germline-derived CDR1 and CDR2 are MNHNS and SASEGT. CDR3 residues: CASSVRTMSSGANVLTF. The CDR3 DNA reads as TGTGCCAGCAGTGTGAGAACGATGAGCTCTGGGGCCAACGTCCTGACTTTC.

About this clonotype itself: Possible read error: a much larger clone is one base away. The rearrangement uses TRBV7-2 and TRBJ2-5, with D perhaps TRBD1 (6 bases). The germline CDR1 and CDR2 sequences are SGHTA and FQGNSA. The CDR3 has 16 amino acids. The CDR3 region has the DNA TGTGCCAGCAGCCACGCCCTAACAGGGTTCAAAGAGACCCGGTACTTC. Its protein product is CASSHALTGFKETRYF. Using reference TRBV7-2 and TRBJ2-5 for the parts outside the CDR3, the full variable domain is GAGVSQSPSNKVTEKGKDVELRCDPISGHTALYWYRQSLGQGLEFLIYFQGNSAPDKSGLPSDRFSAERTGGSVSTLTIQRTQQEDSAVYLCASSHALTGFKETRYFGPGTRLLVL.